One and the same sample provided the 12 T cell receptor beta chains below, sequenced in a study of T cell repertoires in cytomegalovirus infection. TCRdb reprocessed the reads with MiXCR, giving one entry per CDR3 protein. The repertoire consists of approximately 180,000 distinct CDR3 sequences, with roughly 19% occurring once and the leading ten covering approximately 2.9%. Material: PBMCs. All receptors derive from a human donor in good health (CMV status not recorded). Some clones in this sample may be carry-over from other donors' samples.

This clonotype was recorded many times. The chain employs TRBV7-2 and TRBJ1-2; D is undetermined. V dropped 2 bases and J dropped 9 bases, with 10 bases sitting between them. This CDR3 spans 12 amino acids. CDR1 is SGHTA, CDR2 FQGNSA, per germline. The CDR3: CASSLPGFSYTF. DNA for the CDR3: TGTGCCAGCAGCTTACCGGGGTTTAGCTACACCTTC.

V and J are TRBV6-2 or TRBV6-3 and TRBJ2-6, with D possibly being TRBD1 (5 bases). In germline, CDR1 is MNHEY, CDR2 SVGEGT. The V end was cut by 7 bases, the J end by 2 bases, with 15 bases between. There are 16 residues in the CDR3. The CDR3 protein is CASIQAGYTGANVLTF. CDR3 nucleotide sequence: TGTGCCAGCATCCAGGCAGGGTACACTGGGGCCAACGTCCTGACTTTC.

The chain is built from TRBV19 and TRBJ2-3; tentative D call: TRBD2 (6 bases). The V gene's germline CDR1 is LNHDA and CDR2 SQIVND (reference sequence). V lost 5 bases and J 4 bases, leaving 16 bases between the germline ends. This CDR3 is built from 15 residues. This chain's CDR3 is CASSPKPPSADTQYF. CDR3 sequence (DNA): TGTGCCAGTAGTCCGAAGCCTCCTAGCGCAGATACGCAGTATTTT.

The chain employs TRBV4-1 and TRBJ1-1; D is undetermined. V lost 1 base and J lost 4, with 13 bases in between. Per germline, CDR1 MGHRA and CDR2 YSYEKL. CDR3 length: 15 amino acids. The CDR3 region is CASSQVGGLVTEAFF. The CDR3 bases are TGCGCCAGCAGCCAAGTGGGAGGCTTAGTCACTGAAGCTTTCTTT.

This chain links TRBV9 with TRBJ2-1; D possibly matches TRBD1 or TRBD2 (5 bases each). Germline V gene sequence: CDR1 SGDLS, CDR2 YYNGEE. The CDR3 covers 16 residues. V dropped 3 bases and J dropped 0 bases, with 13 bases sitting between them. The DNA for the CDR3 is TGTGCCAGCAGCGGAACCGGGACCAGCTCCTACAATGAGCAGTTCTTC. It translates to CASSGTGTSSYNEQFF.

The sample holds a few counts of this clonotype. The chain couples TRBV5-5 to TRBJ2-2; D gene unclear. From germline, CDR1 is SGHKS and CDR2 YYEKEE (reference sequence). The CDR3 length is 14 residues. V shed 0 bases and J shed 7 bases, with 10 bases lying between them. CDR3 protein: CASSLDAVSGELFF. The CDR3 DNA reads as TGTGCCAGCAGCTTGGATGCAGTCAGCGGGGAGCTGTTTTTT.

This clonotype showed up just a few times. This chain uses TRBV6-2 or TRBV6-3 with TRBJ2-1; D perhaps matches TRBD2 (7 bases). The CDR3 covers 14 residues. V lost 8 bases, J lost 8 bases, and 19 bases lay in between. Per the germline V gene, CDR1 is MNHEY and CDR2 is SVGEGT. The CDR3 loop is CASLRGGGPHEQFF. The CDR3 DNA follows: TGTGCCAGCCTTAGGGGCGGGGGCCCCCATGAGCAGTTCTTC.

This clonotype was recorded at least ten times. This chain links TRBV7-9 with TRBJ2-7; D is uncertain. V dropped 3 bases and J dropped 2 bases, with 8 bases sitting between them. The CDR3 covers 13 residues. Germline V gene sequence: CDR1 SEHNR, CDR2 FQNEAQ (reference sequence). The CDR3 nucleotides read TGTGCCAGCAGCTTCGGGCAGACCTACGAGCAGTACTTC. Translating it yields CASSFGQTYEQYF.

CDR3 sequence reads: CASSPGGIGEQYF. The CDR3 nucleotides read TGTGCCAGCTCCCCCGGGGGGATAGGGGAGCAGTACTTC. V gene TRBV28 combines with J gene TRBJ2-7; 7 positions match TRBD2. The CDR3 is 13 residues long. Trimming took 8 bases from V and 7 from J; bases not matched to a gene: 11. Germline assignment: CDR1 MDHEN and CDR2 SYDVKM.

Remarks on this clonotype: A read error is possible here, since a much larger clone lies one base away. DNA of the CDR3: TGTGCCAACAGCCGTCCGGGACAACGGGAGACCCAGTACTTC. It encodes CANSRPGQRETQYF. The V gene is TRBV7-2, the J gene TRBJ2-5; TRBD1 might be the D (6 bases). Germline values: CDR1 SGHTA, CDR2 FQGNSA. The length of the CDR3 is 14 residues.

The chain has TRBV6-2 or TRBV6-3 and TRBJ1-2; D call uncertain. Between the trimmed V and J ends, which lost 2 bases and 7 bases, there was a span of 17 bases. Germline V lookup: CDR1 MNHEY, CDR2 SVGEGT. The CDR3 has 15 residues. DNA for the CDR3: TGTGCCAGCAGTTACGGTAGCGGCCTATCCGGTGGCTACACCTTC. Translation gives CASSYGSGLSGGYTF.

This clonotype was detected ten times or more. This rearrangement joins TRBV7-2 to TRBJ1-3, with TRBD1 matching over 8 bases. The length of the CDR3 is 16 residues. The J segment lost 4 bases and the V segment lost 5 bases, leaving 10 bases of the junction unmatched. The V gene's germline CDR1 is SGHTA and CDR2 FQGNSA. CDR3 sequence reads: CASSLSSGGLGNTIYF. The CDR3 DNA is TGTGCCAGCAGCCTCTCCTCAGGGGGCTTGGGAAACACCATATATTTT. The full variable domain, rest sourced from reference TRBV7-2 and TRBJ1-3, is GAGVSQSPSNKVTEKGKDVELRCDPISGHTALYWYRQSLGQGLEFLIYFQGNSAPDKSGLPSDRFSAERTGGSVSTLTIQRTQQEDSAVYLCASSLSSGGLGNTIYFGEGSWLTVV.